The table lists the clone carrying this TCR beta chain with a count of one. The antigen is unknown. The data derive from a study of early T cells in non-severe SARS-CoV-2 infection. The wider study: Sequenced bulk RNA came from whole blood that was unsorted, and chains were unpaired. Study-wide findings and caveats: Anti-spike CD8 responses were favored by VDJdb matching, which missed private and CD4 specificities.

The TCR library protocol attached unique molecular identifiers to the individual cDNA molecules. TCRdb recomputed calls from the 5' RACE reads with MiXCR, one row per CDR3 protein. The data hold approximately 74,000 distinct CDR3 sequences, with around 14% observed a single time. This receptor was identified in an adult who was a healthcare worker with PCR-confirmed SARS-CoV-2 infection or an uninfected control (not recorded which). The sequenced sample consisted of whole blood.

For the CDR3, the DNA is TGCGCCAGCAGGGACAGGGGAAATGGTAATCAGCCCCAGCATTTT. This codes for CASRDRGNGNQPQHF. The chain couples TRBV10-2 to TRBJ1-5, with 9 bases aligning to TRBD1. CDR3 length: 15 residues. From germline, CDR1 is WSHSY and CDR2 SAAADI. The J segment lost 4 bases and the V segment lost 6 bases, leaving 7 bases of the junction unmatched.